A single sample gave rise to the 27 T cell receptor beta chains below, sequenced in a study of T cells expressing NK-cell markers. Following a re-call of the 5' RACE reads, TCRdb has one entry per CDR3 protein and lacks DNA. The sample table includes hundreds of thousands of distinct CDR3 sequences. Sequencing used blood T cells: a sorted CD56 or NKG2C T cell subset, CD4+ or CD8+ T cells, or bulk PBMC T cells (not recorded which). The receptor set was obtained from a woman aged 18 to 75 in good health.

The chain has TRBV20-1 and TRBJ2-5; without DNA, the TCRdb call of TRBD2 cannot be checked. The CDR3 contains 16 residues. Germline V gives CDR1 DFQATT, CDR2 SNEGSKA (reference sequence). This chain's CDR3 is CSARSAGGGSQETQYF.

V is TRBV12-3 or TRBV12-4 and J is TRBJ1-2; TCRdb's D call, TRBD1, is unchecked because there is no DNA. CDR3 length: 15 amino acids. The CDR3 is CASSSSGTGFYGYTF.

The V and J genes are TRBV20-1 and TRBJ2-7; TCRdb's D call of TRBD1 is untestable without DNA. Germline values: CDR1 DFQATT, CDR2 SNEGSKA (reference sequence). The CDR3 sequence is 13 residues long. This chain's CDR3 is CSAAPGTSIEQYF.

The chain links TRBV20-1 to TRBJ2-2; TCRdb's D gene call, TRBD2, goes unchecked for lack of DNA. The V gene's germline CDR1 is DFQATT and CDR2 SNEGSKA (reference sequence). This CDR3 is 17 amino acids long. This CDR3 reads CSARPGTSGGNTGELFF.

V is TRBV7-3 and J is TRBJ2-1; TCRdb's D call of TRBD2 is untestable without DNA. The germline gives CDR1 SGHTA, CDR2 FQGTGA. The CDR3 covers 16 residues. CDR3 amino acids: CASSAWTSGSRDEQFF.

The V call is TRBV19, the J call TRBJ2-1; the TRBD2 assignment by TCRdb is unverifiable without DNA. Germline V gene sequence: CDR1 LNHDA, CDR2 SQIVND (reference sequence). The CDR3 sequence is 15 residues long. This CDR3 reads CASSTLAGAHYEQFF.

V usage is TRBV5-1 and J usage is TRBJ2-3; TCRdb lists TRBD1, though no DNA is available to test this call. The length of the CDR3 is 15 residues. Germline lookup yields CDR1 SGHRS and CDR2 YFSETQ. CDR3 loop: CASSLEGRDPDTQYF.

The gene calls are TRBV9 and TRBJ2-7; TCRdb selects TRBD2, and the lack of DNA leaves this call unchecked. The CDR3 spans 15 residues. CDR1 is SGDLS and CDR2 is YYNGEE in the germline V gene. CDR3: CASSVASGRGYEQYF.

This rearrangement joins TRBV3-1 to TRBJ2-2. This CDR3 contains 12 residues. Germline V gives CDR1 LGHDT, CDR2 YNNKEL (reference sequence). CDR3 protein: CASSPQIGELFF.

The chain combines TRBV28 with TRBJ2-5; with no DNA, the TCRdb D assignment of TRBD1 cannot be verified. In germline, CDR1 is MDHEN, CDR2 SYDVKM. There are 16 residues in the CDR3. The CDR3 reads CASSLRGGPKGGTQYF.

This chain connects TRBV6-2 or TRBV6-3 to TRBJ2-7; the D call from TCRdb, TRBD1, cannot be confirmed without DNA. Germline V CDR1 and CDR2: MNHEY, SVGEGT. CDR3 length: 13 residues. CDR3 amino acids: CASSYKMPPGVLF.

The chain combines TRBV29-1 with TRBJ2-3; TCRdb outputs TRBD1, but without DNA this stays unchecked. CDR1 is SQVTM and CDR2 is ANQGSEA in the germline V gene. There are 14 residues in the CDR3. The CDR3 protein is CSATGDPSPDTQYF.

The CDR3 reads CASSFNTLAGGQETQYF. J is TRBJ2-5 and V is TRBV11-2; TCRdb's D gene call, TRBD2, goes unchecked for lack of DNA. The CDR3 consists of 17 residues. Germline V lookup: CDR1 SGHAT, CDR2 FQNNGV.

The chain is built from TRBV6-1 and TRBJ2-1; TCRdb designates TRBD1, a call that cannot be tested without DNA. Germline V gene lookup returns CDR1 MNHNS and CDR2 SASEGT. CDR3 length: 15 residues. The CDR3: CASSEDRSPYNEQFF.

The CDR3 sequence: CAISEGDEQYF. The chain uses TRBV10-3 and TRBJ2-7. The CDR3 is 11 residues long. Looked up from germline, CDR1 is ENHRY and CDR2 is SYGVKD.

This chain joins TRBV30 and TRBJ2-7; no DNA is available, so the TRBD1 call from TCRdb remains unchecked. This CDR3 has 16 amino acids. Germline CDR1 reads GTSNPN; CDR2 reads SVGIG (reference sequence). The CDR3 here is CAWSVRPGTGTYEQYF.

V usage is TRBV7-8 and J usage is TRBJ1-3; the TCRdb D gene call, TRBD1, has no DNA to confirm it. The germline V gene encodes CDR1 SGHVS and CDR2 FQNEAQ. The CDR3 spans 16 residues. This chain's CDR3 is CASSGRDRSSGNTIYF.

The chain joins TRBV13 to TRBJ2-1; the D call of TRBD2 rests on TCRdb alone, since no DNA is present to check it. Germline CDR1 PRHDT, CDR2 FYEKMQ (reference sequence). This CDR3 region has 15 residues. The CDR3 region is CASSGAGTSSNEQFF.

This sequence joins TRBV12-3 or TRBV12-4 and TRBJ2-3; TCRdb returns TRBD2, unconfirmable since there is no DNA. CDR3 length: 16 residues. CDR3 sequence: CASSRTSGGGTDTQYF.

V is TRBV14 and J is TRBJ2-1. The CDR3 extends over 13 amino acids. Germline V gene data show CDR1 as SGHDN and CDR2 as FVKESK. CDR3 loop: CASSQGTYNEQFF.

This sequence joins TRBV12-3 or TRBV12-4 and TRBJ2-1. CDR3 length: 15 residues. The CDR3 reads CASSLDRNSYNEQFF.

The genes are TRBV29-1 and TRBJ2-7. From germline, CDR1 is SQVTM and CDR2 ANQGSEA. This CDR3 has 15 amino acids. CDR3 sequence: CSVEDRVRSSYEQYF.

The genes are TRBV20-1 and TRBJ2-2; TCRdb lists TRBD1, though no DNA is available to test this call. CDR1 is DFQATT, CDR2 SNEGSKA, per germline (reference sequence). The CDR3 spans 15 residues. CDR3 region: CSARRTGANTGELFF.

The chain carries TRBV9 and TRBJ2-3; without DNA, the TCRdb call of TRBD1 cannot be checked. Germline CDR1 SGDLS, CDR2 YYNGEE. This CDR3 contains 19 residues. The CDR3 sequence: CASSPLVVYKIAITDTQYF.

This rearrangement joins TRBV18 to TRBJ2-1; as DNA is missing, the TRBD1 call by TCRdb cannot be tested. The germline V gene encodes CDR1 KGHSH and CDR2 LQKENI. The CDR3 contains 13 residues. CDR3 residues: CASSPETGQKQFF.

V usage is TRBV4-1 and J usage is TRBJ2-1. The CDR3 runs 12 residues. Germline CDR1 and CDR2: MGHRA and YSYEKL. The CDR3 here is CASSQDLGRWFF.

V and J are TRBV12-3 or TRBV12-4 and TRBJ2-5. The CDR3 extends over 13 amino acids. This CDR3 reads CASSLGEEETQYF.